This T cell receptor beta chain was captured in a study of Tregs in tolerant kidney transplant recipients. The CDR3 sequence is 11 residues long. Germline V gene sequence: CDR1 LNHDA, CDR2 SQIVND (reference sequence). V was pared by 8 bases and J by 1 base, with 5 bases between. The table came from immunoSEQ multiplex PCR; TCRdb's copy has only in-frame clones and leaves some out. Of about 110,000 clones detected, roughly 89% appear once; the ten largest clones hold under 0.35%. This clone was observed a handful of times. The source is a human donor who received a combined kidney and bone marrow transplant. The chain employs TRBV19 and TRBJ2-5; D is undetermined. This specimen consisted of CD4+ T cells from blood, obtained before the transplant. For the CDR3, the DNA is TGTGCCAGTGGCCGCCAAGAGACCCAGTACTTC. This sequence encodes CASGRQETQYF.